The 32 T cell receptor beta chains listed next were all sequenced from one sample in a study of blood T cell repertoires in COVID-19. Only in-frame clones appear in the TCRdb table, and some are missing; sequencing was by immunoSEQ multiplex PCR. The table has roughly 150,000 clones, approximately 80% seen once. Material: PBMCs or T cells enriched from blood (not recorded which). The receptors originated from a man in his sixties or seventies who had been exposed to COVID-19.

This chain connects TRBV19 to TRBJ1-1; no reliable D call. Trimming took off 6 bases at V and 2 bases at J, with 13 bases between the two ends. This CDR3 spans 14 amino acids. Germline CDR1 reads LNHDA; CDR2 reads SQIVND (reference sequence). The CDR3 DNA sequence: TGTGCCAGTAGGACCCCAGGATTAAACACTGAAGCTTTCTTT. It yields the protein CASRTPGLNTEAFF.

This clone has just one count. The chain recombines TRBV7-2 with TRBJ2-2, with D possibly matching TRBD1 (6 bases). V was clipped by 5 bases and J by 2 bases, with 12 bases between them. The V gene's germline CDR1 is SGHTA and CDR2 FQGNSA. The CDR3 extends over 15 amino acids. The CDR3: CASSGTGINTGELFF. For the CDR3, the DNA is TGTGCCAGCAGCGGAACAGGGATCAACACCGGGGAGCTGTTTTTT.

The CDR3 reads CATSSPRGGEKLFF. In nucleotides, the CDR3 is TGTGCCACCAGCAGCCCCCGGGGGGGGGAAAAACTGTTTTTT. The J gene is TRBJ1-4, the V gene TRBV15; perhaps TRBD1 as D (5 bases). Trimming cost V 3 bases and J 8 bases, with 13 bases left between them. The germline V gene encodes CDR1 LNHNV and CDR2 YYDKDF (reference sequence). This CDR3 spans 14 amino acids.

Concerning this clone itself: Within the sample, other DNA sequences also encode this same CDR3. This chain links TRBV9 with TRBJ2-7, with 10 bases aligning to TRBD1. CDR1 and CDR2 from the germline V gene are SGDLS and YYNGEE. Unmatched junction bases numbered 1, after V lost 0 bases and J lost 1 base. The CDR3 is made up of 15 amino acids. DNA for the CDR3: TGTGCCAGCAGCGTAGGACAGGGGGCATCCTACGAGCAGTACTTC. Amino acids: CASSVGQGASYEQYF.

The chain has TRBV6-4 and TRBJ2-7, with TRBD1 as a possible D gene (6 bases). CDR1 is MRHNA and CDR2 is SNTAGT in the germline V gene. Trimming took off 6 bases at V and 3 bases at J, with 18 bases between the two ends. This CDR3 region has 15 residues. The CDR3 region has the DNA TGTGCCAGCAGGGACCCCCCGGACAGAAACTACGAGCAGTACTTC. Its translation is CASRDPPDRNYEQYF.

The genes are TRBV5-1 and TRBJ1-4; maybe TRBD1 (6 bases). Trimming cost V 0 bases and J 8 bases, with 11 bases left between them. CDR3 length: 14 amino acids. Germline CDR1 reads SGHRS; CDR2 reads YFSETQ. The CDR3 sequence: CASSLGPQGEKLFF. In DNA, the CDR3 is TGCGCCAGCAGCTTGGGGCCTCAGGGGGAAAAACTGTTTTTT.

This clone was seen only a few times. J is TRBJ1-1 and V is TRBV6-5, with 8 positions matching TRBD1. The length of the CDR3 is 14 residues. V lost 8 bases and J lost 7; bases outside the gene matches: 12. The germline V gene encodes CDR1 MNHEY and CDR2 SVGAGI. In DNA form, the CDR3 reads TGTGCCAGCGGAAAGACAGGGGTACGTGGTGAAGCTTTCTTT. Amino acids: CASGKTGVRGEAFF.

V gene TRBV30 combines with J gene TRBJ2-3, with 15 bases matching TRBD2. V shed 0 bases, J shed 0 bases, and the junction held 1 base outside the gene matches. The CDR3 spans 17 residues. Germline V gives CDR1 GTSNPN, CDR2 SVGIG (reference sequence). CDR3 sequence: CAWSVGTSGGSTDTQYF. The CDR3 DNA sequence: TGTGCCTGGAGTGTTGGGACTAGCGGGGGGAGCACAGATACGCAGTATTTT.

This chain connects TRBV6-5 to TRBJ1-5, with 7 bases fitting TRBD1. The CDR3 loop spans 14 amino acids. Germline-derived CDR1 and CDR2 are MNHEY and SVGAGI. V lost 6 bases to trimming and J lost 8 bases; unmatched junction nucleotides: 10. The CDR3 DNA reads TGTGCCAGCAGCCCGGACAGGACGGTCGAGCCCCAGCATTTT. The encoded protein is CASSPDRTVEPQHF.

The chain links TRBV9 to TRBJ2-1; 7 bases match TRBD2. Germline loops: CDR1 SGDLS, CDR2 YYNGEE. The CDR3 length is 15 residues. The V and J ends lost 2 bases and 0 bases, in that order; junction bases with no gene match: 2. The chain's CDR3 is CASSVERDSYNEQFF. For the CDR3, the DNA is TGTGCCAGCAGCGTTGAGCGGGACTCCTACAATGAGCAGTTCTTC.

This CDR3 reads CASSLVGDEQFF. For the CDR3, the DNA is TGTGCCAGCAGCTTGGTGGGCGATGAGCAGTTCTTC. The rearrangement links TRBV5-5 to TRBJ2-1; D unclear. The V gene's germline CDR1 is SGHKS and CDR2 YYEKEE (reference sequence). V lost 0 bases to trimming and J lost 8 bases, with 6 bases between them. The CDR3 sequence is 12 residues long.

This chain uses TRBV4-1 with TRBJ2-1; 7 nucleotides match TRBD2. Germline V lookup: CDR1 MGHRA, CDR2 YSYEKL. The CDR3 totals 14 residues. V dropped 5 bases and J dropped 4; count of bases not matched to a gene: 5. The CDR3, as DNA: TGCGCCAGCAGCGGCACTAGCGAGTACAATGAGCAGTTCTTC. Translated: CASSGTSEYNEQFF.

This rearrangement joins TRBV19 to TRBJ2-7; 8 nucleotides align to TRBD2. The CDR3 is made up of 16 amino acids. Germline assignment: CDR1 LNHDA and CDR2 SQIVND (reference sequence). Germline trimming cut 3 bases from V and 2 bases from J; bases unmatched to any gene: 9. For the CDR3, the DNA is TGTGCCAGTAGTATGGGGGATGATAGCGGGACCTACGAGCAGTACTTC. Encoded protein: CASSMGDDSGTYEQYF.

This chain links TRBV7-2 with TRBJ2-1; D is undetermined. Trimming removed 5 bases at V and 7 bases at J, with 6 bases between. The germline V gene encodes CDR1 SGHTA and CDR2 FQGNSA. The CDR3 covers 11 residues. CDR3 in amino acids: CASSDQNEQFF. CDR3 DNA sequence: TGTGCCAGCAGCGATCAGAATGAGCAGTTCTTC.

This rearrangement joins TRBV5-1 to TRBJ2-1; 11 nucleotides align to TRBD2. Germline assignment: CDR1 SGHRS and CDR2 YFSETQ. The trim removed 4 bases at V and 7 bases at J, leaving 4 bases unmatched. There are 14 residues in the CDR3. In DNA, the CDR3 is TGCGCCAGCAGCGATCTAGCGGGAGGAAATGAGCAGTTCTTC. Its translation is CASSDLAGGNEQFF. The full variable domain, rest sourced from reference TRBV5-1 and TRBJ2-1, is KAGVTQTPRYLIKTRGQQVTLSCSPISGHRSVSWYQQTPGQGLQFLFEYFSETQRNKGNFPGRFSGRQFSNSRSEMNVSTLELGDSALYLCASSDLAGGNEQFFGPGTRLTVL.

This clone showed up just once. The chain couples TRBV3-1 (or the pseudogene TRBV3-2) to TRBJ2-1; a weak D match, TRBD2 (9 bases). Trimming pared 10 bases from V and 7 bases from J, leaving 23 bases between. This CDR3 comprises 15 residues. Germline-derived CDR1 and CDR2 are LGHDT and YNNKEL (reference sequence). The CDR3 protein is CATTRGRGGANEQFF. The CDR3 DNA is TGTGCCACCACCAGGGGGCGGGGGGGCGCGAATGAGCAGTTCTTC.

The chain links TRBV30 to TRBJ2-2; no clear D. Between the trimmed V and J ends, which lost 3 bases and 5 bases, there was a span of 4 bases. This CDR3 spans 11 amino acids. Germline V gene sequence: CDR1 GTSNPN, CDR2 SVGIG (reference sequence). The DNA of the CDR3 is TGTGCCTGGAGATCTACCGGGGAGCTGTTTTTT. Translation: CAWRSTGELFF.

The CDR3 protein is CASSSSSGRASTGELFF. Written as DNA, the CDR3 is TGTGCCAGCAGCAGTAGTAGCGGGAGGGCCTCCACCGGGGAGCTGTTTTTT. This chain uses TRBV3-1 (or the pseudogene TRBV3-2) with TRBJ2-2, with TRBD2 identical over 11 bases. This CDR3 spans 17 amino acids. V was pared by 5 bases and J by 4 bases, with 9 bases of the junction left unmatched. CDR1 and CDR2 from the germline V gene are LGHDT and YNNKEL (reference sequence).

V and J are TRBV7-8 and TRBJ2-7; 8 bases fit TRBD1. The CDR3 runs to 16 residues. From germline, CDR1 is SGHVS and CDR2 FQNEAQ. The ends lost 5 bases at V and 2 bases at J; junction bases unmatched: 11. CDR3 in DNA: TGTGCCAGCAGCCAAAGGTGGGACAGGTTCACCTACGAGCAGTACTTC. Protein: CASSQRWDRFTYEQYF.

This clone was observed once. The J gene is TRBJ2-1, the V gene TRBV6-5; no reliable D call. The CDR3 has 13 amino acids. Germline assignment: CDR1 MNHEY and CDR2 SVGAGI. Between the trimmed V and J ends, which lost 4 bases and 7 bases, there was a span of 11 bases. The CDR3 coding sequence is TGTGCCAGCAGTTCTAGGCCAAGGAATGAGCAGTTCTTC. Translated, it gives CASSSRPRNEQFF.

The chain has TRBV7-8 and TRBJ1-2, with a tentative D call TRBD1 (6 bases). This CDR3 is 13 amino acids long. V was pared by 3 bases and J by 8 bases, with 13 bases between. Germline lookup yields CDR1 SGHVS and CDR2 FQNEAQ. This CDR3 reads CASSLSQGIGYTF. CDR3 coding DNA: TGTGCCAGCAGCTTGTCACAGGGCATCGGCTACACCTTC.

The chain uses TRBV13 and TRBJ2-2; TRBD2 aligns across 11 bases. This CDR3 comprises 18 residues. J was trimmed by 1 base and V by 4 bases; bases with no gene match: 8. Germline-derived CDR1 and CDR2 are PRHDT and FYEKMQ (reference sequence). For the CDR3, the DNA is TGTGCCAGCAGCTCCGGCCAGGGGACTAGCGGGAACACCGGGGAGCTGTTTTTT. This encodes CASSSGQGTSGNTGELFF.

The CDR3 protein is CASSSAGGSYEQYF. In nucleotides, the CDR3 is TGTGCCAGCAGCTCTGCGGGCGGCTCCTACGAGCAGTACTTC. The V call is TRBV11-2, the J call TRBJ2-7; tentatively, D is TRBD2 (5 bases). V lost 4 bases and J lost 0, with 10 bases in between. Germline CDR1 and CDR2: SGHAT and FQNNGV. The CDR3 sequence is 14 residues long. Filled out from reference TRBV11-2 and TRBJ2-7, the complete variable domain reads EAGVAQSPRYKIIEKRQSVAFWCNPISGHATLYWYQQILGQGPKLLIQFQNNGVVDDSQLPKDRFSAERLKGVDSTLKIQPAKLEDSAVYLCASSSAGGSYEQYFGPGTRLTVT.

The rearrangement links TRBV24-1 to TRBJ2-7; 8 nucleotides line up with TRBD1. V was clipped by 4 bases and J by 0 bases; unmatched bases: 4. This CDR3 region has 15 residues. Germline V gene sequence: CDR1 KGHDR, CDR2 SFDVKD. In nucleotides, the CDR3 is TGTGCCACCAGTGAGGCCGGGACAGGCTCCTACGAGCAGTACTTC. Translating gives CATSEAGTGSYEQYF.

This clone has just a few counts. The chain uses TRBV29-1 and TRBJ2-3; possibly TRBD1 for D (6 bases). Germline V gene data show CDR1 as SQVTM and CDR2 as ANQGSEA. This CDR3 contains 13 residues. V lost 6 bases, J lost 1 base, and 11 bases lay in between. CDR3 DNA sequence: TGCAGCGTAAAACAGGGAGGCACAGATACGCAGTATTTT. Translating gives CSVKQGGTDTQYF.

The rearrangement uses TRBV19 and TRBJ1-5; no firm D call. Germline values: CDR1 LNHDA, CDR2 SQIVND (reference sequence). The germline V and J ends were trimmed by 6 bases and 3 bases, with 12 bases remaining between them. This CDR3 has 14 amino acids. CDR3 nucleotide sequence: TGTGCCAGTAGCGTCGACATAACCAATCAGCCCCAGCATTTT. Translating it yields CASSVDITNQPQHF.

The chain is built from TRBV15 and TRBJ1-5, with D perhaps TRBD1 (5 bases). This CDR3 region has 20 residues. Germline V CDR1 and CDR2: LNHNV, YYDKDF (reference sequence). The germline V and J ends were trimmed by 1 base and 3 bases, with 25 bases remaining between them. The chain's CDR3 is CATSRVNRGLPGLLNQPQHF. For the CDR3, the DNA is TGTGCCACCAGCAGAGTAAATAGGGGACTCCCTGGCCTCCTCAATCAGCCCCAGCATTTT.

The rearrangement links TRBV6-2 or TRBV6-3 to TRBJ1-2; no reliable D call. Germline values: CDR1 MNHEY, CDR2 SVGEGT. Between the trimmed V and J ends, which lost 0 bases and 5 bases, there was a span of 7 bases. The CDR3 sequence is 13 residues long. The CDR3 protein is CASSYSSVYGYTF. The CDR3 bases are TGTGCCAGCAGTTACTCATCAGTTTATGGCTACACCTTC.

This chain uses TRBV28 with TRBJ1-1; D is perhaps TRBD1 (6 bases). Germline V gene sequence: CDR1 MDHEN, CDR2 SYDVKM. Trimming cost V 7 bases and J 6 bases, with 21 bases left between them. The CDR3 is 15 residues long. The CDR3 loop reads CASKGGISSWSEAFF. The CDR3 DNA is TGTGCCAGCAAAGGGGGAATCTCGAGCTGGTCTGAAGCTTTCTTT.

The chain has TRBV4-3 and TRBJ1-2; the D gene is possibly TRBD1 (5 bases). The V end lost 4 bases, the J end lost 4 bases, and 16 bases lay between the germline ends. CDR1 is LGHNA and CDR2 is YSLEER in the germline V gene. CDR3 length: 15 residues. The CDR3 here is CASSRSLGRGYGYTF. Here the CDR3 DNA reads TGCGCCAGCAGCCGAAGCCTGGGGCGAGGCTATGGCTACACCTTC.

The chain combines TRBV28 with TRBJ1-2; perhaps TRBD1 as D (5 bases). V lost 7 bases to trimming and J lost 11 bases, with 17 bases between them. This CDR3 has 12 amino acids. CDR1 and CDR2 (germline): MDHEN, SYDVKM. CDR3 in DNA: TGTGCCAGCACCAGCGGGGCAGGGAGATACACCTTC. The encoded protein is CASTSGAGRYTF.

This chain joins TRBV2 and TRBJ1-5, with D possibly matching TRBD1 (5 bases). V lost 1 base, J lost 2 bases, and 9 bases lay in between. CDR3 length: 15 amino acids. From germline, CDR1 is SNHLY and CDR2 FYNNEI. As DNA, the CDR3 is TGTGCCAGCAGTGAAGAGGGACTAGGCAATCAGCCCCAGCATTTT. It is translated as CASSEEGLGNQPQHF.